This T cell receptor beta chain was sequenced during a study of technical replicates of blood from a few donors. Repertoires were generated with immunoSEQ multiplex PCR, while TCRdb's copy carries only in-frame clones and drops some. Of 75,000 to 85,000 clones detected, around 95% appear once; the ten largest clones hold roughly 0.4%. Germline lookup yields CDR1 MNHEY and CDR2 SMNVEV (reference sequence). This CDR3 comprises 13 residues. With 3 bases removed from V and 3 bases from J, the gap between germline ends came to 8 bases. The chain uses TRBV27 and TRBJ1-2; D gene uncertain. The sample was T cells isolated from PBMCs. This clonotype originated in a human donor in good health. The CDR3 nucleotides read TGTGCCAGCAGTTTTCGAGTAGACTATGGCTACACCTTC. This sequence encodes CASSFRVDYGYTF.